These 31 T cell receptor beta chains were sequenced from one sample in a study of cytomegalovirus exposure and HLA in healthy donors (dated 2017 in TCRdb). Receptor amplification or capture employed the immunoSEQ multiplex PCR assay. The multiplex PCR relied on a mix of 60 forward primers for TCR Vbeta segments and 13 reverse primers for TCR Jbeta segments. Held by TCRdb, this immuneACCESS table contains in-frame sequences only and omits some clones. Under half of the omission traces to an unresolved V gene where checked; the cause of the rest is unknown. The sample table records some 130,000 clones; less than 10% of these occur just once. 1.8% of the sample is in the top ten clones. The specimen was PBMCs. Source of these receptors: a man in his fifties in good health and CMV-seronegative.

This clone appeared a few times. The chain recombines TRBV28 with TRBJ2-7; 8 bases are a match to TRBD1. V was clipped by 5 bases and J by 4 bases; unmatched bases: 7. CDR1 and CDR2 from the germline V gene are MDHEN and SYDVKM. CDR3 size: 14 residues. CDR3 DNA sequence: TGTGCCAGCAGTACCCCGGGACAGGTGTACGAGCAGTACTTC. Its translation is CASSTPGQVYEQYF.

In regard to this clone: In the same sample, other DNA sequences code for this CDR3. The chain joins TRBV2 to TRBJ2-2; D gene uncertain. The germline V gene has CDR1 SNHLY and CDR2 FYNNEI. V was cut by 3 bases and J by 5 bases, with 10 bases left in between. The CDR3 runs to 14 residues. CDR3 residues: CASSDLVKTGELFF. CDR3 in DNA: TGTGCCAGCAGTGACCTAGTAAAAACCGGGGAGCTGTTTTTT.

This clone was found a few times. This chain links TRBV7-3 with TRBJ1-2, with D perhaps matching TRBD1 (5 bases). This CDR3 has 14 amino acids. V was pared by 5 bases and J by 5 bases, with 15 bases between. Germline-derived CDR1 and CDR2 are SGHTA and FQGTGA. The CDR3 spells CASSRRVQEYGYTF. The CDR3 region has the DNA TGTGCCAGCAGCCGCAGGGTTCAAGAGTATGGCTACACCTTC.

The chain is built from TRBV14 and TRBJ2-5, with unresolved D. Trimming took off 4 bases at V and 2 bases at J, with 5 bases between the two ends. The CDR3 has 12 amino acids. Germline V gives CDR1 SGHDN, CDR2 FVKESK. CDR3 residues: CASSPRQETQYF. The CDR3 DNA is TGTGCCAGCAGCCCCCGTCAAGAGACCCAGTACTTC. The full variable domain, rest sourced from reference TRBV14 and TRBJ2-5, is EAGVTQFPSHSVIEKGQTVTLRCDPISGHDNLYWYRRVMGKEIKFLLHFVKESKQDESGMPNNRFLAERTGGTYSTLKVQPAELEDSGVYFCASSPRQETQYFGPGTRLLVL.

This clone was seen more than once but under ten times. This rearrangement joins TRBV5-1 to TRBJ2-3; 9 nucleotides match TRBD1. Germline V CDR1 and CDR2: SGHRS, YFSETQ. V lost 2 bases, J lost 1 base, and 2 bases stayed unmatched. The CDR3 covers 15 residues. CDR3 loop: CASSFRDRGTDTQYF. The CDR3 DNA is TGCGCCAGCAGCTTCCGGGACAGGGGCACAGATACGCAGTATTTT.

The V and J genes are TRBV4-2 and TRBJ2-3, with TRBD2 matching 11 bases. Trimming removed 0 bases from V and 1 base from J; junction bases left unmatched: 3. The CDR3 sequence is 17 residues long. From germline, CDR1 is LGHNA and CDR2 YNFKEQ. The CDR3 bases are TGTGCCAGCAGCCAAGAGCTAGCGGGAGGTGGCACAGATACGCAGTATTTT. It yields the protein CASSQELAGGGTDTQYF.

J is TRBJ2-7 and V is TRBV30; D perhaps matches TRBD1 (6 bases). CDR1 GTSNPN and CDR2 SVGIG come from the germline V gene (reference sequence). The CDR3 runs 12 residues. V gave up 2 bases and J gave up 6 bases, with 11 bases separating them. CDR3 region: CAWSPAGVEQYF. Here the CDR3 DNA reads TGTGCCTGGAGTCCCGCAGGGGTCGAGCAGTACTTC.

The chain combines TRBV19 with TRBJ1-5; tentative D call: TRBD1 (6 bases). V lost 5 bases to trimming and J lost 1 base, with 15 bases between them. This CDR3 spans 16 amino acids. Germline lookup yields CDR1 LNHDA and CDR2 SQIVND (reference sequence). CDR3 residues: CASSAQGSYSNQPQHF. CDR3 DNA sequence: TGTGCCAGTAGTGCACAGGGTAGTTACAGCAATCAGCCCCAGCATTTT.

A few counts support this clone. The chain employs TRBV5-1 and TRBJ1-1; TRBD1 aligns across 9 bases. The CDR3 has 15 amino acids. Germline V gives CDR1 SGHRS, CDR2 YFSETQ. J was trimmed by 6 bases and V by 0 bases; bases with no gene match: 6. CDR3 DNA: TGCGCCAGCAGCTTGGCACAGGGGGCTTCTGCTGAAGCTTTCTTT. Translation: CASSLAQGASAEAFF. Variable domain in full (rest from reference TRBV5-1 and TRBJ1-1): KAGVTQTPRYLIKTRGQQVTLSCSPISGHRSVSWYQQTPGQGLQFLFEYFSETQRNKGNFPGRFSGRQFSNSRSEMNVSTLELGDSALYLCASSLAQGASAEAFFGQGTRLTVV.

The gene calls are TRBV6-5 and TRBJ2-1; TRBD2 agrees at 11 bases. There are 15 residues in the CDR3. Germline CDR1 MNHEY, CDR2 SVGAGI. The trim removed 6 bases at V and 4 bases at J, leaving 5 bases unmatched. The CDR3: CASRRSSGGYNEQFF. The CDR3 DNA reads as TGTGCCAGCAGACGATCTAGCGGGGGGTACAATGAGCAGTTCTTC.

This chain uses TRBV27 with TRBJ1-1; D remains unclear. The CDR3 contains 15 residues. CDR1 and CDR2 from the germline V gene are MNHEY and SMNVEV (reference sequence). The germline V and J ends were trimmed by 5 bases and 4 bases, with 17 bases remaining between them. The CDR3 spells CASSRSTLGGTEAFF. DNA for the CDR3: TGTGCCAGCAGTCGAAGTACTCTCGGCGGCACTGAAGCTTTCTTT.

There are a few counts of this clone. CDR3 nucleotides: TGTGCCAGCAGTTCCGGCGGCCGAGTCGGTGAAAAACTGTTTTTT. It yields the protein CASSSGGRVGEKLFF. The rearrangement uses TRBV6-5 and TRBJ1-4; D unresolved. The CDR3 runs 15 residues. Germline CDR1 and CDR2: MNHEY and SVGAGI. Trimming pared 4 bases from V and 7 bases from J, leaving 16 bases between.

The sample holds a few counts of this clone. The chain uses TRBV5-1 and TRBJ2-2; TRBD1 matches at 8 bases. Germline CDR1 reads SGHRS; CDR2 reads YFSETQ. V lost 0 bases and J lost 8; bases outside the gene matches: 6. This CDR3 region has 15 residues. The CDR3: CASSLGQGPMGELFF. The DNA of the CDR3 is TGCGCCAGCAGCTTGGGACAGGGGCCCATGGGGGAGCTGTTTTTT.

This clone was seen a handful of times. The CDR3 sequence is CASSTYGTYEQYF. CDR3 sequence (DNA): TGTGCCAGCAGTACATATGGTACCTACGAGCAGTACTTC. J is TRBJ2-7 and V is TRBV6-5; D is unclear. The V gene's germline CDR1 is MNHEY and CDR2 SVGAGI. Trimming pared 5 bases from V and 2 bases from J, leaving 10 bases between. The CDR3 sequence is 13 residues long.

This clone turned up a few times. The V call is TRBV18, the J call TRBJ1-1; the match to TRBD1 covers 12 bases. The CDR3 is 15 amino acids. The V gene's germline CDR1 is KGHSH and CDR2 LQKENI. V trimming: 5 bases; J trimming: 6 bases; junction bases outside the gene matches: 7. The DNA of the CDR3 is TGTGCCAGCTCAGAGAGAGGGACAGGGGGCTCTGAAGCTTTCTTT. It translates to CASSERGTGGSEAFF.

This clone appeared a few times. The V and J genes are TRBV7-9 and TRBJ1-1; the D gene is possibly TRBD1 (6 bases). This CDR3 spans 12 amino acids. CDR1 SEHNR and CDR2 FQNEAQ come from the germline V gene (reference sequence). V gave up 5 bases and J gave up 9 bases, with 13 bases separating them. CDR3 protein: CASSVGQPKAFF. Written as DNA, the CDR3 is TGTGCCAGCAGCGTCGGACAGCCAAAAGCTTTCTTT.

The rearrangement links TRBV7-9 to TRBJ2-3, with 9 nucleotides matching TRBD2. Germline V gene data show CDR1 as SEHNR and CDR2 as FQNEAQ (reference sequence). With V trimmed by 1 base and J by 5 bases, 7 bases remained unmatched. This CDR3 spans 16 amino acids. CDR3 nucleotides: TGTGCCAGCAGCTTAGTGCGGGGGGGCGTGGGAGATACGCAGTATTTT. Encoded protein: CASSLVRGGVGDTQYF.

The rearrangement uses TRBV4-1 and TRBJ2-4, with D uncertain. There are 13 residues in the CDR3. The germline gives CDR1 MGHRA, CDR2 YSYEKL. Trimming shortened V by 0 bases and J by 12 bases, and 12 bases separated the two germline ends. The CDR3 sequence: CASSQDPSTGQYF. CDR3 DNA sequence: TGCGCCAGCAGCCAAGATCCCAGTACGGGTCAGTACTTC.

This clone was counted a few times. The gene calls are TRBV7-9 and TRBJ2-5, with TRBD2 as a possible D gene (5 bases). Germline CDR1 and CDR2: SEHNR and FQNEAQ (reference sequence). Trimming stripped 6 bases from V and 5 bases from J, with 13 bases between. This CDR3 is built from 13 residues. Written as DNA, the CDR3 is TGTGCCAGCAGACCCGGACTGCAGGAGACCCAGTACTTC. Residues: CASRPGLQETQYF. The full variable domain, in which reference TRBV7-9 and TRBJ2-5 provide the parts outside the CDR3, is DTGVSQNPRHKITKRGQNVTFRCDPISEHNRLYWYRQTLGQGPEFLTYFQNEAQLEKSRLLSDRFSAERPKGSFSTLEIQRTEQGDSAMYLCASRPGLQETQYFGPGTRLLVL.

V gene TRBV18 combines with J gene TRBJ1-1; perhaps TRBD1 as D (6 bases). V was clipped by 0 bases and J by 5 bases, with 16 bases between them. CDR1 KGHSH and CDR2 LQKENI come from the germline V gene. The CDR3 spans 16 residues. Here the CDR3 reads CASSPPGNRDGTEAFF. CDR3 in DNA: TGTGCCAGCTCACCACCGGGCAACAGGGATGGAACTGAAGCTTTCTTT.

V usage is TRBV11-2 and J usage is TRBJ1-2; no definite D call. Germline V gene sequence: CDR1 SGHAT, CDR2 FQNNGV. Trimming left V 4 bases short and J 3 bases short, with 15 bases between. The CDR3 is 15 amino acids. CDR3 nucleotide sequence: TGTGCCAGCAGCTCGCCCAAAGGGAGGGACTATGGCTACACCTTC. This codes for CASSSPKGRDYGYTF.

A few counts support this clone. V is TRBV29-1 and J is TRBJ1-2; the D gene is possibly TRBD1 (6 bases). The germline CDR1 and CDR2 sequences are SQVTM and ANQGSEA. Trimming took 1 base from V and 2 from J, leaving 11 bases between them. The CDR3 is 14 amino acids. The CDR3 sequence: CSVEVQGLNYGYTF. Written as DNA, the CDR3 is TGCAGCGTTGAAGTACAGGGACTAAACTATGGCTACACCTTC.

This clone showed up just a few times. One junction end does not reproduce the germline sequence, and a read error may be involved. This chain joins TRBV6-1 and TRBJ1-2; D is perhaps TRBD1 (6 bases). The CDR3 runs to 14 residues. Germline values: CDR1 MNHNS, CDR2 SASEGT. CDR3: CASREGLGGAGYTF. The CDR3 DNA follows: TGTGCCAGCAGGGAAGGGTTAGGGGGGGCTGGCTACACCTTC.

Note on this clone: One junction end disagrees with the germline gene, perhaps due to a read error. V is TRBV30 and J is TRBJ2-6, with D perhaps matching TRBD2 (7 bases). The CDR3 covers 18 residues. Germline V gene data show CDR1 as GTSNPN and CDR2 as SVGIG (reference sequence). The CDR3 sequence is CAWSVVRESLGGANVPTF. In DNA form, the CDR3 reads TGTGCCTGGAGTGTTGTCAGGGAAAGTTTGGGGGGGGCCAACGTCCCGACTTTC.

The V call is TRBV6-1, the J call TRBJ2-7; no definite D call. CDR3 size: 15 residues. The germline V and J ends were trimmed by 2 bases and 0 bases, with 11 bases remaining between them. Germline loops: CDR1 MNHNS, CDR2 SASEGT. This CDR3 reads CASSENAAASYEQYF. The CDR3 nucleotides read TGTGCCAGCAGTGAAAACGCGGCAGCCTCCTACGAGCAGTACTTC.

The DNA of the CDR3 is TGTGCCTGGAGCCCGGGACAGACCTACGAGCAGTACTTC. Translated: CAWSPGQTYEQYF. This rearrangement joins TRBV30 to TRBJ2-7; 7 bases are a match to TRBD1. This CDR3 is built from 13 residues. CDR1 is GTSNPN, CDR2 SVGIG, per germline (reference sequence). V dropped 3 bases and J dropped 2; count of bases not matched to a gene: 4.

V usage is TRBV28 and J usage is TRBJ2-3, with D possibly being TRBD2 (6 bases). Germline CDR1 reads MDHEN; CDR2 reads SYDVKM. The CDR3 has 14 amino acids. V was trimmed by 8 bases and J by 2 bases, leaving 14 bases between them. CDR3 coding DNA: TGTGCCAGCTACCTGCGGGGTCACACAGATACGCAGTATTTT. This codes for CASYLRGHTDTQYF.

The chain has TRBV2 and TRBJ1-2; 7 bases match TRBD1. The CDR3 sequence is 15 residues long. V gave up 6 bases and J gave up 4 bases; unmatched junction bases: 11. Germline-derived CDR1 and CDR2 are SNHLY and FYNNEI. Here the CDR3 DNA reads TGTGCCAGCAGAAGTGGGCAGGGGGTCGGCTATGGCTACACCTTC. It is translated as CASRSGQGVGYGYTF.

This clone has only a few counts. The gene calls are TRBV27 and TRBJ1-6, with D uncertain. The V gene lost 2 bases and the J gene lost 3 bases, with 2 bases spanning the gap. Germline V gives CDR1 MNHEY, CDR2 SMNVEV (reference sequence). CDR3 length: 13 residues. This CDR3 reads CASSLRYNSPLHF. CDR3 DNA sequence: TGTGCCAGCAGTTTACGCTATAATTCACCCCTCCACTTT.

This clone was observed a few times. J is TRBJ2-1 and V is TRBV19, with 11 bases fitting TRBD2. V lost 8 bases to trimming and J lost 8 bases; unmatched junction nucleotides: 5. CDR1 is LNHDA and CDR2 is SQIVND in the germline V gene (reference sequence). The CDR3 is 13 amino acids. CDR3 DNA sequence: TGTGCCAGTGGACTAGCGGGTGGAGATGAGCAGTTCTTC. Encoded protein: CASGLAGGDEQFF. The variable domain in full, with the rest retrieved from reference TRBV19 and TRBJ2-1, is DGGITQSPKYLFRKEGQNVTLSCEQNLNHDAMYWYRQDPGQGLRLIYYSQIVNDFQKGDIAEGYSVSREKKESFPLTVTSAQKNPTAFYLCASGLAGGDEQFFGPGTRLTVL.

Regarding this clone: In the same sample, other DNA sequences code for this CDR3. V usage is TRBV28 and J usage is TRBJ2-7, with unresolved D. Germline V lookup: CDR1 MDHEN, CDR2 SYDVKM. The CDR3 sequence is 12 residues long. V shed 1 base and J shed 3 bases, with 4 bases lying between them. The CDR3 spells CASSLSSYEQYF. The DNA of the CDR3 is TGTGCCAGCAGTTTATCGAGCTACGAGCAGTACTTC.